The 29 T cell receptor beta chains below come from one sample, sequenced in a study of blood T cell repertoires in COVID-19. Sequenced by immunoSEQ multiplex PCR; TCRdb stores in-frame clones only, minus some. The sample holds 150,000 to 200,000 clones, around nine tenths seen once. Sequenced sample: peripheral blood. These receptor sequences come from a man aged 18 to 35 with active or convalescent COVID-19.

The count of this clone is one. The rearrangement uses TRBV6-5 and TRBJ2-7; D is ambiguous. V gave up 6 bases and J gave up 3 bases, with 3 bases separating them. CDR1 is MNHEY and CDR2 is SVGAGI in the germline V gene. The CDR3 consists of 10 residues. The CDR3, as DNA: TGTGCCAGCAGCTTCTACGAGCAGTACTTC. As protein: CASSFYEQYF.

The V gene is TRBV21-1, the J gene TRBJ1-1; the D segment call TRBD1 is taken from the table without a DNA check. TRBV21-1 is tagged as a pseudogene. This CDR3 region has 17 residues. CDR3 sequence: CASSKIGDSPWNTEAFF. CDR3 DNA sequence: TGTGCCAGCAGCAAAATTGGGGACAGCCCTTGGAACACTGAAGCTTTCTTT.

This clone was counted between two and nine times. This rearrangement joins TRBV6-5 to TRBJ1-4; D might be TRBD1 (5 bases). The CDR3 sequence is 14 residues long. The germline V gene has CDR1 MNHEY and CDR2 SVGAGI. Trimming stripped 2 bases from V and 5 bases from J, with 9 bases between. The CDR3 region is CASSYDSWNEKLFF. As DNA, the CDR3 is TGTGCCAGCAGTTACGACAGTTGGAATGAAAAACTGTTTTTT.

This clone came up once. The chain joins TRBV7-9 to TRBJ1-2; D remains unclear. Trimming took 0 bases from V and 4 from J, leaving 3 bases between them. Germline loops: CDR1 SEHNR, CDR2 FQNEAQ (reference sequence). The CDR3 is made up of 12 amino acids. Here the CDR3 DNA reads TGTGCCAGCAGCTTAGCAGCCTATGGCTACACCTTC. As protein: CASSLAAYGYTF. Full variable domain (missing parts from reference TRBV7-9 and TRBJ1-2): DTGVSQNPRHKITKRGQNVTFRCDPISEHNRLYWYRQTLGQGPEFLTYFQNEAQLEKSRLLSDRFSAERPKGSFSTLEIQRTEQGDSAMYLCASSLAAYGYTFGSGTRLTVV.

CDR3 loop: CASSEFSGSSYEQYF. In DNA, the CDR3 is TGTGCCAGCAGTGAATTTAGCGGGAGCTCCTACGAGCAGTACTTC. The chain recombines TRBV6-1 with TRBJ2-7; 9 nucleotides match TRBD2. J gave up 0 bases and V 2 bases, and 2 bases lay outside the gene matches. This CDR3 has 15 amino acids. Germline loops: CDR1 MNHNS, CDR2 SASEGT.

CDR3 protein: CASSQQQGSPGEQYV. CDR3 nucleotides: TGCGCCAGCAGTCAACAACAGGGGTCCCCGGGGGAGCAGTACGTC. The chain couples TRBV23-1 to TRBJ2-7, with 7 nucleotides matching TRBD1. TRBV23-1 is annotated as an ORF whose role is uncertain. V gave up 2 bases and J gave up 7 bases; unmatched junction bases: 11. CDR3 length: 15 residues.

The V call is TRBV5-4, the J call TRBJ2-5, with 8 positions matching TRBD2. The germline CDR1 and CDR2 sequences are SGHNT and YYREEE (reference sequence). V was clipped by 0 bases and J by 2 bases; unmatched bases: 0. CDR3 length: 14 amino acids. The CDR3 loop reads CASSLAGGQETQYF. CDR3 nucleotides: TGTGCCAGCAGCTTGGCGGGAGGGCAAGAGACCCAGTACTTC.

This sequence joins TRBV30 and TRBJ1-1; the match to TRBD1 covers 8 bases. Germline V CDR1 and CDR2: GTSNPN, SVGIG (reference sequence). This CDR3 is 15 amino acids long. Losses at the gene ends were 4 bases for V and 4 bases for J; bases not matched to a gene: 11. CDR3 sequence reads: CAWTTPRGLGTEAFF. Here the CDR3 DNA reads TGTGCCTGGACCACCCCCAGGGGGCTCGGCACTGAAGCTTTCTTT.

This chain connects TRBV28 to TRBJ1-2, with D unclear. Trimming took off 6 bases at V and 2 bases at J, with 13 bases between the two ends. The CDR3 consists of 14 residues. The germline gives CDR1 MDHEN, CDR2 SYDVKM. The CDR3 nucleotides read TGTGCCAGCAGGCGACAACTCCCCAACTATGGCTACACCTTC. Amino acids: CASRRQLPNYGYTF.

V and J are TRBV21-1 and TRBJ1-1; TRBD1 was called by the table and not checked on the DNA. TRBV21-1 is given as a pseudogene. The CDR3 loop spans 12 amino acids. The CDR3 loop reads CASSQGVAEAFF. The CDR3 region has the DNA TGTGCCAGCAGCCAGGGGGTAGCTGAAGCTTTCTTT.

This sequence joins TRBV9 and TRBJ2-7; unclear D gene. V gave up 0 bases and J gave up 6 bases, with 16 bases separating them. The CDR3 has 15 amino acids. Per the germline V gene, CDR1 is SGDLS and CDR2 is YYNGEE. CDR3 amino acids: CASSVDGQVASEQYF. CDR3 sequence (DNA): TGTGCCAGCAGCGTAGATGGGCAGGTGGCATCCGAGCAGTACTTC.

The V and J genes are TRBV28 and TRBJ1-4; D uncertain. This CDR3 spans 15 amino acids. V was trimmed by 1 base and J by 1 base, leaving 7 bases between them. Germline assignment: CDR1 MDHEN and CDR2 SYDVKM. Here the CDR3 reads CASSLFRKTNEKLFF. Written as DNA, the CDR3 is TGTGCCAGCAGTTTATTCCGTAAAACTAATGAAAAACTGTTTTTT.

This chain uses TRBV6-2 or TRBV6-3 with TRBJ2-1; 7 bases align to TRBD2. This CDR3 comprises 16 residues. Germline lookup yields CDR1 MNHEY and CDR2 SVGEGT. The V and J ends lost 0 bases and 5 bases, in that order; junction bases with no gene match: 7. CDR3 coding DNA: TGTGCCAGCAGTTACTCGGCGTCAAGCGGGAACAATGAGCAGTTCTTC. Translating it yields CASSYSASSGNNEQFF.

V usage is TRBV28 and J usage is TRBJ1-5, with no clear D. The germline V gene has CDR1 MDHEN and CDR2 SYDVKM. V was cut by 5 bases and J by 3 bases, with 8 bases left in between. This CDR3 contains 13 residues. CDR3 in amino acids: CASSPTANQPQHF. The CDR3 nucleotides are TGTGCCAGCAGTCCCACAGCCAATCAGCCCCAGCATTTT.

V usage is TRBV28 and J usage is TRBJ1-1; 7 nucleotides match TRBD1. Germline CDR1 reads MDHEN; CDR2 reads SYDVKM. V shed 6 bases and J 0 bases; nucleotides not matched to a gene: 10. The CDR3 runs to 16 residues. CDR3 in amino acids: CASRASPGTVNTEAFF. The CDR3 bases are TGTGCCAGCAGGGCGAGCCCCGGGACAGTGAACACTGAAGCTTTCTTT. Full variable domain (outside the CDR3, taken from reference TRBV28 and TRBJ1-1): DVKVTQSSRYLVKRTGEKVFLECVQDMDHENMFWYRQDPGLGLRLIYFSYDVKMKEKGDIPEGYSVSREKKERFSLILESASTNQTSMYLCASRASPGTVNTEAFFGQGTRLTVV.

This clone was seen more than once but under ten times. J is TRBJ2-7 and V is TRBV27; 9 bases align to TRBD2. This CDR3 contains 14 residues. Germline CDR1 and CDR2: MNHEY and SMNVEV (reference sequence). J was trimmed by 1 base and V by 4 bases; bases with no gene match: 2. CDR3 region: CASSSTSGSYEQYF. As DNA, the CDR3 is TGTGCCAGCAGTTCCACTAGCGGGTCCTACGAGCAGTACTTC.

This clone was seen more than once but under ten times. This sequence joins TRBV7-9 and TRBJ2-4, with TRBD1 as a possible D gene (7 bases). Germline CDR1 reads SEHNR; CDR2 reads FQNEAQ (reference sequence). Trimming cost V 5 bases and J 0 bases, with 14 bases left between them. The length of the CDR3 is 16 residues. This CDR3 is CASSDQGGEAKNIQYF. CDR3 nucleotides: TGTGCCAGCAGCGACCAGGGGGGCGAAGCCAAAAACATTCAGTACTTC.

The chain joins TRBV18 to TRBJ2-1, with 10 bases that match TRBD2. The junction had 4 bases not matched to a gene; V was cut back by 1 base and J by 7 bases. This CDR3 spans 15 amino acids. Germline CDR1 KGHSH, CDR2 LQKENI. The CDR3 spells CASSPQSSGGNEQFF. The CDR3 DNA follows: TGTGCCAGCTCACCACAATCTAGCGGGGGAAATGAGCAGTTCTTC. Variable domain in full (rest from reference TRBV18 and TRBJ2-1): NAGVMQNPRHLVRRRGQEARLRCSPMKGHSHVYWYRQLPEEGLKFMVYLQKENIIDESGMPKERFSAEFPKEGPSILRIQQVVRGDSAAYFCASSPQSSGGNEQFFGPGTRLTVL.

This chain links TRBV12-3 or TRBV12-4 with TRBJ1-2; no reliable D call. The length of the CDR3 is 13 residues. Trimming stripped 6 bases from V and 5 bases from J, with 13 bases between. CDR3 protein: CASSPGTEYGYTF. The CDR3 DNA follows: TGTGCCAGCAGCCCCGGAACGGAGTATGGCTACACCTTC.

This clone was seen a few times. This rearrangement joins TRBV7-9 to TRBJ1-5; the D is unclear. The germline CDR1 and CDR2 sequences are SEHNR and FQNEAQ (reference sequence). The CDR3 length is 13 residues. V lost 5 bases to trimming and J lost 7 bases, with 12 bases between them. CDR3 DNA: TGTGCCAGCAGCCCGGGGAGTGGCCAGCCCCAGCATTTT. Its protein is CASSPGSGQPQHF.

Turning to this clone: Other nucleotide sequences from this sample produce the same CDR3. This sequence joins TRBV18 and TRBJ1-1; D gene ambiguous. The ends were cut back, 3 bases at V and 3 bases at J, with 5 bases in the middle. This CDR3 comprises 12 residues. The V gene's germline CDR1 is KGHSH and CDR2 LQKENI. In nucleotides, the CDR3 is TGTGCCAGCTCACCCGGGGACACTGAAGCTTTCTTT. Its protein product is CASSPGDTEAFF.

The V call is TRBV5-1, the J call TRBJ1-4, with D possibly TRBD1 on 6 matching bases. The V end was cut by 5 bases, the J end by 3 bases, with 8 bases between. This CDR3 is built from 13 residues. The V gene's germline CDR1 is SGHRS and CDR2 YFSETQ. The CDR3, as DNA: TGCGCCAGCAGACAGGGTTCTAATGAAAAACTGTTTTTT. Translation: CASRQGSNEKLFF.

J is TRBJ2-2 and V is TRBV2; TRBD1 aligns across 7 bases. This CDR3 region has 13 residues. Germline V lookup: CDR1 SNHLY, CDR2 FYNNEI. The V segment lost 2 bases and the J segment 8 bases; nucleotides outside the gene matches: 2. CDR3 sequence: CASSERGLGELFF. DNA of the CDR3: TGTGCCAGCAGTGAAAGGGGGCTTGGGGAGCTGTTTTTT.

This chain uses TRBV6-2 or TRBV6-3 with TRBJ2-7; 9 bases agree with TRBD2. The V gene's germline CDR1 is MNHEY and CDR2 SVGEGT. This CDR3 is 14 amino acids long. J lost 7 bases, V lost 5 bases, and 9 bases had no gene match. Here the CDR3 DNA reads TGTGCCAGCAGTCTCATAGCGGGAGCGGGTGAGCAGTACTTC. Translating it yields CASSLIAGAGEQYF.

This chain joins TRBV7-9 and TRBJ2-7; TRBD2 is a possible D gene (6 bases). From germline, CDR1 is SEHNR and CDR2 FQNEAQ (reference sequence). V was trimmed by 5 bases and J by 0 bases, leaving 17 bases between them. This CDR3 spans 16 amino acids. CDR3 nucleotides: TGTGCCAGCAGCCCCCAGGCGGGATGGGACTCCTACGAGCAGTACTTC. This encodes CASSPQAGWDSYEQYF. Filled out from reference TRBV7-9 and TRBJ2-7, the complete variable domain reads DTGVSQNPRHKITKRGQNVTFRCDPISEHNRLYWYRQTLGQGPEFLTYFQNEAQLEKSRLLSDRFSAERPKGSFSTLEIQRTEQGDSAMYLCASSPQAGWDSYEQYFGPGTRLTVT.

In nucleotides, the CDR3 is TGTGCCAGCAGAGAAGGGGTTGGGAAGAACACTGAAGCTTTCTTT. Translating it yields CASREGVGKNTEAFF. The rearrangement uses TRBV21-1 and TRBJ1-1; the D call in the table, TRBD1, was not verified against the DNA. TRBV21-1 is marked as a pseudogene. The CDR3 spans 15 residues.

The count of this clone is one. This sequence joins TRBV7-2 and TRBJ2-7; 7 nucleotides agree with TRBD2. CDR1 and CDR2 from the germline V gene are SGHTA and FQGNSA. This CDR3 region has 16 residues. V shed 4 bases and J 1 base; nucleotides not matched to a gene: 10. The CDR3 loop reads CASSSPGGSRSYEQYF. CDR3 coding DNA: TGTGCCAGCAGCTCGCCCGGCGGGAGTAGGTCCTACGAGCAGTACTTC.

The chain recombines TRBV19 with TRBJ1-1; no firm D call. The CDR3 spans 13 residues. Per germline, CDR1 LNHDA and CDR2 SQIVND (reference sequence). The V gene lost 3 bases and the J gene lost 0 bases, with 5 bases spanning the gap. CDR3 nucleotide sequence: TGTGCCAGTAGTATCTATATGAACACTGAAGCTTTCTTT. Protein sequence: CASSIYMNTEAFF.

This sequence joins TRBV24-1 and TRBJ1-1; 7 bases fit TRBD1. The junction had 6 bases not matched to a gene; V was cut back by 10 bases and J by 2 bases. From germline, CDR1 is KGHDR and CDR2 SFDVKD. The CDR3 is 13 residues long. The CDR3 nucleotides are TGTGCCACTCAACGACAGGGTAACACTGAAGCTTTCTTT. Protein product: CATQRQGNTEAFF.